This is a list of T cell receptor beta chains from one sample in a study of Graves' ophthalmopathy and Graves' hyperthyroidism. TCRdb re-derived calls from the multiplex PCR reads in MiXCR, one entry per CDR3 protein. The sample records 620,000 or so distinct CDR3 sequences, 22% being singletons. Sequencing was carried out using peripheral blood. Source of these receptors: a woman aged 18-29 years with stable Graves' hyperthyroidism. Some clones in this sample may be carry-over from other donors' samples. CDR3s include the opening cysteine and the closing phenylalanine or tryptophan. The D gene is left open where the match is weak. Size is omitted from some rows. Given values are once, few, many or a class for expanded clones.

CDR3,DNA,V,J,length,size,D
CASSLTRDSNQPQHF,TGTGCCAGCAGTCTGACCAGGGATAGCAATCAGCCCCAGCATTTT,TRBV6-1,TRBJ1-5,15,many,-
CASNGGAETQYF,TGTGCTAGCAATGGGGGTGCGGAGACCCAGTACTTC,TRBV2,TRBJ2-5,12,-,-
CASMTGAGELFF,TGTGCCAGCATGACAGGGGCCGGGGAGCTGTTTTTT,TRBV6-1,TRBJ2-2,12,many,TRBD1
CASRDMDRFQNQPQHF,TGTGCCAGCAGGGACATGGACAGGTTTCAGAATCAGCCCCAGCATTTT,TRBV6-1,TRBJ1-5,16,many,TRBD1
CASSFRSGSNQPQHF,TGTGCCAGCAGCTTCAGGTCCGGAAGCAATCAGCCCCAGCATTTT,TRBV11-2,TRBJ1-5,15,-,-
CASSPPGERNTIYF,TGTGCCAGTAGTCCTCCGGGAGAGCGAAACACCATATATTTT,TRBV19,TRBJ1-3,14,many,-
CASSRSVLYSNQPQHF,TGTGCCAGCAGCCGGTCTGTCCTTTATAGCAATCAGCCCCAGCATTTT,TRBV5-6,TRBJ1-5,16,few,-
CASSVGGQAPTGELFF,TGTGCCAGCAGCGTAGGGGGACAGGCCCCCACCGGGGAGCTGTTTTTT,TRBV9,TRBJ2-2,16,few,TRBD1
CASREEKGWSNQPQHF,TGTGCCAGCAGAGAGGAGAAGGGCTGGAGCAATCAGCCCCAGCATTTT,TRBV6-2/TRBV6-3,TRBJ1-5,16,few,-
CASSETGHVYEQYF,TGTGCCAGCAGTGAAACGGGACACGTCTACGAGCAGTACTTC,TRBV6-1,TRBJ2-7,14,many,-
CASSLASGNTGELFF,TGTGCCAGCAGTTTGGCTAGCGGGAACACCGGGGAGCTGTTTTTT,TRBV27,TRBJ2-2,15,many,TRBD2
CASGANGETQYF,TGTGCGAGCGGGGCCAACGGGGAGACCCAGTACTTC,TRBV30,TRBJ2-5,12,many,TRBD2
CASRFPGAGEYEQYF,TGTGCCAGCAGGTTCCCCGGGGCAGGGGAATACGAGCAGTACTTC,TRBV27,TRBJ2-7,15,many,-
CSAGEGPGYTF,TGCAGTGCTGGGGAGGGACCTGGCTACACCTTC,TRBV20-1,TRBJ1-2,11,many,-
CATSDRDLEANYGYTF,TGTGCCACCAGTGATCGCGACTTGGAAGCTAACTATGGCTACACCTTC,TRBV24-1,TRBJ1-2,16,many,-
CASIRQGMQTQYF,TGTGCCAGCATCAGGCAGGGGATGCAGACCCAGTACTTC,TRBV2,TRBJ2-5,13,-,-
CASSLESTGGLNTEAFF,TGTGCCAGCAGCTTAGAGTCGACAGGGGGCTTGAACACTGAAGCTTTCTTT,TRBV7-8,TRBJ1-1,17,-,TRBD1
CASRDNPYEQYF,TGTGCCAGCCGGGACAACCCCTACGAGCAGTACTTC,TRBV6-1,TRBJ2-7,12,-,-
CASSLGQGMDGYTF,TGCGCCAGCAGCCTGGGACAGGGAATGGATGGCTACACCTTC,TRBV5-1,TRBJ1-2,14,many,TRBD1
CASGLTGNQPQHF,TGTGCTAGTGGTTTGACGGGCAATCAGCCCCAGCATTTT,TRBV12-5,TRBJ1-5,13,few,-
CSVDQGSGNTIYF,TGCAGCGTTGACCAGGGGTCTGGAAACACCATATATTTT,TRBV29-1,TRBJ1-3,13,many,-
CASSYSRVGLKFGYTF,TGTGCCAGCAGTTACTCGAGGGTCGGGCTGAAGTTTGGCTACACCTTC,TRBV6-2/TRBV6-3,TRBJ1-2,16,many,-
CAWRQGGNTEAFF,TGTGCCTGGAGGCAGGGAGGGAACACTGAAGCTTTCTTT,TRBV30,TRBJ1-1,13,many,-
CASSQRLGLGAKNIQYF,TGTGCCAGCAGCCAACGGCTTGGATTGGGGGCCAAAAACATTCAGTACTTC,TRBV14,TRBJ2-4,17,many,-
CASSYSGRGQNTIYF,TGTGCCAGCAGTTACTCGGGAAGGGGGCAAAACACCATATATTTT,TRBV6-5,TRBJ1-3,15,-,TRBD1
CASSDTLWAFF,TGTGCCAGCAGCGACACCCTCTGGGCTTTCTTT,TRBV28,TRBJ1-1,11,few,-